Presented here are 14 T cell receptor beta chains from one specimen sequenced in a study of a mutant IDH1 vaccine in newly diagnosed glioma. Measured with immunoSEQ multiplex PCR; TCRdb has only the in-frame clones, and not every one. The sample records about 51,000 clones, around three quarters being singletons. Time point denoted: baseline, week 1 (first vaccination visit). The treatment was: pre-vaccination baseline after standard-of-care therapy. The starting material was PBMCs, obtained from a glioma patient treated with radiotherapy, temozolomide or both. The source is a woman aged 35 to 49 with glioma.

CDR3 sequence (DNA): TGTGCCAGCAGCGGATCCGGGACAGGGGGATCCTACGAGCAGTACTTC. This codes for CASSGSGTGGSYEQYF. The V gene is TRBV5-4, the J gene TRBJ2-7, with 11 bases matching TRBD1. Germline loops: CDR1 SGHNT, CDR2 YYREEE (reference sequence). Trimming at V came to 4 bases and at J to 1 base, leaving 7 bases not matched to a gene. The CDR3 contains 16 residues.

The V call is TRBV7-2, the J call TRBJ2-3; tentative D call: TRBD1 (6 bases). This CDR3 contains 16 residues. In germline, CDR1 is SGHTA, CDR2 FQGNSA. The V and J ends lost 4 bases and 2 bases respectively, with 16 bases between them. In DNA form, the CDR3 reads TGTGCCAGCAGCTCAAGAGGGACACGACTCACAGATACGCAGTATTTT. It codes for CASSSRGTRLTDTQYF.

The chain recombines TRBV13 with TRBJ1-6, with D unclear. The length of the CDR3 is 12 residues. Trimming shortened V by 3 bases and J by 7 bases, and 4 bases separated the two germline ends. The germline V gene encodes CDR1 PRHDT and CDR2 FYEKMQ (reference sequence). The DNA of the CDR3 is TGTGCCAGCAGCTTGGGGAATTCACCCCTCCACTTT. It translates to CASSLGNSPLHF.

In nucleotides, the CDR3 is TGTGCCAGCAGCTTAGCGAAGGCAGGAGCGGGGCCCCAGCATTTT. Residues: CASSLAKAGAGPQHF. The chain links TRBV7-9 to TRBJ1-5; no definite D call. With 0 bases removed from V and 9 bases from J, the gap between germline ends came to 15 bases. CDR3 size: 15 residues. Per germline, CDR1 SEHNR and CDR2 FQNEAQ (reference sequence).

This chain uses TRBV2 with TRBJ2-5; D possibly matches TRBD1 or TRBD2 (5 bases each). Trimming cost V 4 bases and J 5 bases, with 11 bases left between them. From germline, CDR1 is SNHLY and CDR2 FYNNEI. This CDR3 comprises 13 residues. This chain's CDR3 is CASSAPGLETQYF. The CDR3 region has the DNA TGTGCCAGCAGTGCACCGGGGCTCGAGACCCAGTACTTC.

The J gene is TRBJ2-7, the V gene TRBV7-8; D may correspond to TRBD1 or TRBD2 (5 bases each). CDR3 length equals 17 residues. Germline V CDR1 and CDR2: SGHVS, FQNEAQ. Trimming shortened V by 0 bases and J by 0 bases, and 15 bases separated the two germline ends. As DNA, the CDR3 is TGTGCCAGCAGCTTAGCGGGGTTGGCAGGGACCTCCTACGAGCAGTACTTC. This translates into CASSLAGLAGTSYEQYF.

The genes are TRBV25-1 and TRBJ2-3, with D possibly TRBD1 on 6 matching bases. The CDR3 has 17 amino acids. Germline CDR1 reads MGHDK; CDR2 reads SYGVNS. V was shortened by 9 bases and J by 0 bases, with 22 bases between the two germline ends. This CDR3 reads CASPVLGQCFSTDTQYF. CDR3 coding DNA: TGTGCCAGTCCCGTGTTAGGACAGTGCTTTAGCACAGATACGCAGTATTTT.

The rearrangement joins TRBV10-2 to TRBJ1-2; D not certain. The CDR3 has 12 amino acids. V lost 5 bases, J lost 6 bases, and 10 bases lay in between. Looked up from germline, CDR1 is WSHSY and CDR2 is SAAADI. The CDR3 spells CASSLGRNGYTF. DNA of the CDR3: TGCGCCAGCAGTTTAGGTCGAAATGGCTACACCTTC.

The chain recombines TRBV6-5 with TRBJ1-5, with no clear D. Germline V gene lookup returns CDR1 MNHEY and CDR2 SVGAGI. The CDR3 sequence is 12 residues long. The V end was cut by 7 bases, the J end by 5 bases, with 9 bases between. CDR3: CASKNLDQPQHF. In DNA form, the CDR3 reads TGTGCCAGCAAGAATTTGGATCAGCCCCAGCATTTT.

This rearrangement joins TRBV19 to TRBJ1-5, with D unresolved. The CDR3 length is 17 residues. The germline CDR1 and CDR2 sequences are LNHDA and SQIVND (reference sequence). Trimming shortened V by 9 bases and J by 3 bases, and 24 bases separated the two germline ends. Here the CDR3 reads CASHDPRYSGINQPQHF. CDR3 DNA: TGTGCCAGCCACGACCCAAGGTATTCTGGAATCAATCAGCCCCAGCATTTT.

This clone came up a few times. The chain uses TRBV29-1 and TRBJ1-1; maybe TRBD1 (5 bases). Germline V CDR1 and CDR2: SQVTM, ANQGSEA. The length of the CDR3 is 12 residues. The V end was cut by 3 bases, the J end by 6 bases, with 11 bases between. The DNA of the CDR3 is TGCAGCGTTGAGAGGGGAGAGGCTGAAGCTTTCTTT. This sequence encodes CSVERGEAEAFF.

V and J are TRBV4-1 and TRBJ1-5; the D is unclear. Germline loops: CDR1 MGHRA, CDR2 YSYEKL. This CDR3 has 10 amino acids. V lost 8 bases, J lost 7 bases, and 6 bases lay in between. In nucleotides, the CDR3 is TGCGCCAGCCGGACGCAGCCCCAGCATTTT. It encodes CASRTQPQHF.

This chain connects TRBV19 to TRBJ2-6; TRBD1 matches at 7 bases. The length of the CDR3 is 16 residues. Looked up from germline, CDR1 is LNHDA and CDR2 is SQIVND (reference sequence). V lost 7 bases to trimming and J lost 0 bases; unmatched junction nucleotides: 6. The CDR3 protein is CASTSGGFSGANVLTF. Here the CDR3 DNA reads TGTGCCAGTACCTCAGGGGGATTCTCTGGGGCCAACGTCCTGACTTTC.

V usage is TRBV19 and J usage is TRBJ2-7; D is perhaps TRBD1 (6 bases). V was cut by 7 bases and J by 2 bases, with 18 bases left in between. CDR3 length: 15 residues. In germline, CDR1 is LNHDA, CDR2 SQIVND (reference sequence). The CDR3 sequence is CASIGRQGQTYEQYF. In nucleotides, the CDR3 is TGTGCCAGTATCGGCCGGCAGGGGCAAACCTACGAGCAGTACTTC.